This TCR beta chain was retrieved from a study of cytomegalovirus exposure and HLA in healthy donors. CDR1 and CDR2 from the germline V gene are SGHNT and YYREEE (reference sequence). The CDR3 has 14 residues. Trimming stripped 1 base from V and 2 bases from J, with 10 bases between. Researchers ran the PCR with 60 Vbeta and 13 Jbeta primers. In the original analysis: Among the unique TCR beta chains that a later analysis counted, about 81 million in all, 10 million to 13 million were shared. Using immunoSEQ multiplex PCR, the repertoire was profiled, and TCRdb retains in-frame clones only, with some absent. V and J calls plus clone size are reproduced from that table; the DNA served to infer D and trimming. The sample comprises 140,000 to 150,000 clones, around 75% of which are singletons, and around 1.7% rests with the top ten. Study-level findings and limits: Sequencing depth roughly uniform across donors was assumed in presence/absence analyses. As a later analysis showed, a missense DCLRE1C variant was linked to trimming of TCR beta V- and J-genes. It was likely that a cluster of highly shared sequence variants was a sequencing artifact.

This clone was counted once. What it recognizes is unknown. The origin of this receptor is a woman between 40 and 50 years old in good health and CMV-seronegative. The chain combines TRBV5-4 with TRBJ2-7; tentatively, D is TRBD2 (5 bases). Sequencing was carried out using PBMCs. The CDR3 DNA is TGTGCCAGCAGCTTGCGGGATAGCGCCTACGAGCAGTACTTC. It is translated as CASSLRDSAYEQYF.